The 24 T cell receptor beta chains presented below share a single source sample, sequenced in a study of blood T cells in healthy people across ages. The authors ran a second PCR of roughly 6 to 12 cycles using a sample-barcoded 5' primer and a J-beta primer mix. TCRdb itself ran the 5' RACE reads through MiXCR, one entry per CDR3 protein. Of 1,500,000 or so distinct CDR3 sequences listed, roughly 64% were seen once; the top ten hold approximately 7%. Sequencing used blood. The receptors originated from a man aged 18 to 30 in good health.

The chain combines TRBV5-1 with TRBJ2-5; the D gene is possibly TRBD2 (6 bases). The J call may be wrong; the DNA end is better matched by TRBJ2-7. This CDR3 has 15 residues. Germline CDR1 and CDR2: SGHRS and YFSETQ. The CDR3 sequence is CASSLGPSATYEQYF. The CDR3 nucleotides read TGCGCCAGCAGCTTGGGACCTAGCGCCACCTACGAGCAGTACTTC.

The V call is TRBV29-1, the J call TRBJ1-1; tentatively, D is TRBD1 (5 bases). The ends were cut back, 7 bases at V and 4 bases at J, with 13 bases in the middle. The CDR3 runs to 12 residues. CDR1 and CDR2 (germline): SQVTM, ANQGSEA. The CDR3 DNA reads as TGCAGCGCTGGACAAGTCCTCACTGAAGCTTTCTTT. Encoded protein: CSAGQVLTEAFF.

The V gene is TRBV9, the J gene TRBJ2-1; maybe TRBD1 (5 bases). With 4 bases removed from V and 9 bases from J, the gap between germline ends came to 11 bases. CDR1 is SGDLS, CDR2 YYNGEE, per germline. The CDR3 consists of 12 residues. The CDR3 is CASSTGGIEQFF. The CDR3 bases are TGTGCCAGCAGCACAGGCGGCATTGAGCAGTTCTTC. The entire variable domain, with the rest obtained from reference TRBV9 and TRBJ2-1, is as follows: DSGVTQTPKHLITATGQRVTLRCSPRSGDLSVYWYQQSLDQGLQFLIQYYNGEERAKGNILERFSAQQFPDLHSELNLSSLELGDSALYFCASSTGGIEQFFGPGTRLTVL.

This clonotype was observed a few times. The genes are TRBV12-3 or TRBV12-4 and TRBJ2-3, with 10 bases identical to TRBD2. The CDR3 is 19 amino acids. V lost 6 bases and J lost 7; bases outside the gene matches: 22. The CDR3 nucleotides are TGTGCCAGCAGCCCTCGAGCGGGAGGGTTGATAGTGTTCCCTTATACGCAGTATTTT. Translation gives CASSPRAGGLIVFPYTQYF.

The chain is built from TRBV7-8 and TRBJ1-5; D call uncertain. This CDR3 is built from 13 residues. Germline CDR1 reads SGHVS; CDR2 reads FQNEAQ. Trimming cost V 4 bases and J 5 bases, with 9 bases left between them. The CDR3 sequence is CASSSQADQPQHF. CDR3 nucleotide sequence: TGTGCCAGCAGCTCCCAAGCGGATCAGCCCCAGCATTTT.

This clonotype occurred a few times. The rearrangement links TRBV20-1 to TRBJ1-5; possibly TRBD1 for D (5 bases). V lost 7 bases and J 2 bases, leaving 21 bases between the germline ends. The CDR3 length is 16 residues. Germline lookup yields CDR1 DFQATT and CDR2 SNEGSKA (reference sequence). CDR3 protein: CSGNSGAPGGNQPQHF. DNA of the CDR3: TGCAGTGGAAACTCCGGGGCCCCCGGGGGCAATCAGCCCCAGCATTTT.

The rearrangement uses TRBV28 and TRBJ1-2; 7 bases align to TRBD1. V lost 5 bases, J lost 2 bases, and 8 bases stayed unmatched. The germline V gene encodes CDR1 MDHEN and CDR2 SYDVKM. This CDR3 is built from 15 residues. The CDR3 loop is CASSPLSTGNYGYTF. DNA for the CDR3: TGTGCCAGCAGTCCCCTCTCGACAGGGAACTATGGCTACACCTTC.

The chain links TRBV10-3 to TRBJ2-3; TRBD1 matches at 11 bases. Germline V gives CDR1 ENHRY, CDR2 SYGVKD. The CDR3 length is 16 residues. V shed 5 bases, J shed 0 bases, and the junction held 4 bases outside the gene matches. The CDR3, as DNA: TGTGCCATCAGTAGCGGACAGGGGGCTAGCACAGATACGCAGTATTTT. Translating gives CAISSGQGASTDTQYF.

The chain recombines TRBV12-3 or TRBV12-4 with TRBJ2-7; 9 bases agree with TRBD1. The CDR3 totals 14 residues. The ends lost 6 bases at V and 5 bases at J; junction bases unmatched: 8. The CDR3, as DNA: TGTGCCAGCAGCGTCGGACAGGGGAGCGACGAGCAGTACTTC. This codes for CASSVGQGSDEQYF.

The V call is TRBV2, the J call TRBJ1-2, with 9 bases that match TRBD1. V lost 5 bases and J lost 8; bases outside the gene matches: 12. Per germline, CDR1 SNHLY and CDR2 FYNNEI. The CDR3 has 15 residues. CDR3 coding DNA: TGTGCCAGCAGTACCAGTCTTCCGGGACAGGGAGGCTACACCTTC. Its protein is CASSTSLPGQGGYTF.

The chain recombines TRBV9 with TRBJ2-5; D is perhaps TRBD1 or TRBD2 (5 bases each). The ends were cut back, 0 bases at V and 11 bases at J, with 14 bases in the middle. The CDR3 sequence is 13 residues long. In germline, CDR1 is SGDLS, CDR2 YYNGEE. The CDR3 DNA sequence: TGTGCCAGCAGCGTAGGACCGGGGCATGAGCAGTACTTC. Protein: CASSVGPGHEQYF. Looking up the rest from reference TRBV9 and TRBJ2-5 gives the full variable domain: DSGVTQTPKHLITATGQRVTLRCSPRSGDLSVYWYQQSLDQGLQFLIQYYNGEERAKGNILERFSAQQFPDLHSELNLSSLELGDSALYFCASSVGPGHEQYFGPGTRLLVL.

The chain combines TRBV11-3 with TRBJ2-3, with 9 nucleotides matching TRBD1. Trimming cost V 6 bases and J 3 bases; bases outside gene matches: 4. The CDR3 runs to 14 residues. Per the germline V gene, CDR1 is SGHNT and CDR2 is YENEEA. The CDR3 nucleotides read TGTGCCAGCAGTAAGGACAGGGGAACAGATACGCAGTATTTT. Translation: CASSKDRGTDTQYF.

This chain uses TRBV7-9 with TRBJ2-1; TRBD2 matches 9 bases. CDR1 SEHNR and CDR2 FQNEAQ come from the germline V gene (reference sequence). V gave up 5 bases and J gave up 8 bases; unmatched junction bases: 7. The CDR3 runs to 14 residues. CDR3 sequence: CASSPPGLAYEQFF. The CDR3 DNA is TGTGCCAGCAGCCCGCCGGGACTAGCATATGAGCAGTTCTTC.

The V call is TRBV7-2, the J call TRBJ2-3, with D unresolved. CDR3 size: 13 residues. V gave up 4 bases and J gave up 2 bases, with 7 bases separating them. CDR1 is SGHTA, CDR2 FQGNSA, per germline. Written as DNA, the CDR3 is TGTGCCAGCAGCTCTCCGTTCACAGATACGCAGTATTTT. This sequence encodes CASSSPFTDTQYF.

The gene calls are TRBV12-3 or TRBV12-4 and TRBJ2-7; D ambiguous. There are 12 residues in the CDR3. V was pared by 8 bases and J by 4 bases, with 12 bases between. CDR3 sequence (DNA): TGTGCCAGCGGGATGATGTTTTACGAGCAGTACTTC. This sequence encodes CASGMMFYEQYF.

The genes are TRBV25-1 and TRBJ2-7, with D possibly TRBD2 on 6 matching bases. This CDR3 has 14 amino acids. Trimming removed 5 bases from V and 6 bases from J, with 17 bases in between. From germline, CDR1 is MGHDK and CDR2 SYGVNS. The CDR3, as DNA: TGTGCCAGCAGTCCCGGAGGGGTTTTGGGCGAGCAGTACTTC. It is translated as CASSPGGVLGEQYF.

The chain links TRBV29-1 to TRBJ2-7; possible D gene TRBD2, 5 bases. V lost 5 bases and J lost 0, with 14 bases in between. The CDR3 extends over 14 amino acids. The germline V gene encodes CDR1 SQVTM and CDR2 ANQGSEA. The CDR3 sequence: CSVRPGTNSYEQYF. The CDR3 DNA follows: TGCAGCGTTCGGCCGGGAACAAACTCCTACGAGCAGTACTTC.

This clonotype has a handful of counts. The chain has TRBV7-6 and TRBJ2-7; D might be TRBD2 (6 bases). Germline CDR1 reads SGHVS; CDR2 reads FNYEAQ. The CDR3 sequence is 13 residues long. Trimming took 6 bases from V and 5 from J, leaving 14 bases between them. CDR3 loop: CASSLAGRNEQYF. CDR3 coding DNA: TGTGCCAGCAGTTTGGCCGGGAGAAACGAGCAGTACTTC.

This chain uses TRBV10-2 with TRBJ1-1; possibly TRBD1 for D (6 bases). This CDR3 is 13 amino acids long. Germline lookup yields CDR1 WSHSY and CDR2 SAAADI. V lost 6 bases and J 5 bases, leaving 13 bases between the germline ends. The CDR3: CASRYREGTEAFF. The CDR3 DNA reads TGCGCCAGCAGGTACAGGGAAGGGACTGAAGCTTTCTTT.

The chain recombines TRBV20-1 with TRBJ2-3; 11 bases are shared with TRBD2. J was trimmed by 4 bases and V by 6 bases; bases with no gene match: 6. The germline V gene has CDR1 DFQATT and CDR2 SNEGSKA (reference sequence). The CDR3 contains 14 residues. CDR3 in DNA: TGCAGTGCACCTACTAGCGGGAGTCCAGATACGCAGTATTTT. Translated, it gives CSAPTSGSPDTQYF.

For this clonotype: Since a much larger clone is just one base distant, this may be a read error. The genes are TRBV6-2 or TRBV6-3 and TRBJ2-1, with 7 bases that match TRBD2. Losses at the gene ends were 6 bases for V and 12 bases for J; bases not matched to a gene: 8. This CDR3 has 12 residues. Germline loops: CDR1 MNHEY, CDR2 SVGEGT. The CDR3 sequence: CASRYRGVGQFF. Written as DNA, the CDR3 is TGTGCCAGCAGGTATCGGGGGGTCGGGCAGTTCTTC.

Regarding this clonotype: An end of the junction does not agree with germline; a read error may underlie this. The chain is built from TRBV5-1 and TRBJ2-1; TRBD2 might be the D (5 bases). Germline CDR1 and CDR2: SGHRS and YFSETQ. This CDR3 region has 12 residues. CDR3 in DNA: TGTGCCAGCAGCTTAGAGGGTTATGAGCAGTTCTTC. This gives the protein CASSLEGYEQFF.

V and J are TRBV15 and TRBJ2-7, with TRBD1 as a possible D gene (5 bases). CDR1 is LNHNV and CDR2 is YYDKDF in the germline V gene (reference sequence). The CDR3 extends over 15 amino acids. V was cut by 0 bases and J by 0 bases, with 9 bases left in between. Here the CDR3 reads CATSREQAYSYEQYF. The CDR3 DNA is TGTGCCACCAGCAGAGAACAGGCATACTCCTACGAGCAGTACTTC.

The chain is built from TRBV25-1 and TRBJ2-5; 12 nucleotides agree with TRBD2. Germline values: CDR1 MGHDK, CDR2 SYGVNS. The J segment lost 4 bases and the V segment lost 5 bases, leaving 8 bases of the junction unmatched. This CDR3 has 16 residues. CDR3 coding DNA: TGTGCCAGCAGTACACTAGCGGGAGGAGCCCTAGAGACCCAGTACTTC. The encoded protein is CASSTLAGGALETQYF.